What follows are 30 T cell receptor beta chains derived from one specimen sequenced in a study of T cell repertoires in cytomegalovirus infection. The antigens for these receptors are not known. From the reads, TCRdb called clonotypes with MiXCR, one entry per CDR3 protein. The profile shows roughly 990,000 distinct CDR3 sequences, roughly 30% of them singletons. The material was cultured CD8+ T cells from PBMCs, obtained from culture after CMV antigen stimulation. Receptors originate from a human donor in good health (CMV status not recorded). Some clones in this sample may be carry-over from other donors' samples.

This clonotype has a count of ten or more. The chain is built from TRBV12-3 or TRBV12-4 and TRBJ2-1; 8 bases fit TRBD2. The CDR3 covers 14 residues. V shed 3 bases, J shed 6 bases, and the junction held 4 bases outside the gene matches. The CDR3 here is CASSFGGGPNEQFF. In DNA form, the CDR3 reads TGTGCCAGCAGTTTTGGCGGGGGGCCCAATGAGCAGTTCTTC.

At least ten counts were recorded for this clonotype. The rearrangement links TRBV7-2 to TRBJ1-2; D is unresolved. V was pared by 2 bases and J by 4 bases, with 11 bases between. This CDR3 has 14 residues. CDR1 SGHTA and CDR2 FQGNSA come from the germline V gene. CDR3 sequence (DNA): TGTGCCAGCAGCTTAAACGGAGATTTCTATGGCTACACCTTC. It is translated as CASSLNGDFYGYTF.

The chain links TRBV10-2 to TRBJ2-2; D ambiguous. Trimming stripped 4 bases from V and 0 bases from J, with 6 bases between. Germline loops: CDR1 WSHSY, CDR2 SAAADI. This CDR3 is built from 14 residues. This chain's CDR3 is CASSGFSNTGELFF. DNA of the CDR3: TGCGCCAGCAGTGGTTTCTCGAACACCGGGGAGCTGTTTTTT.

This chain uses TRBV5-3 with TRBJ1-1; D ambiguous. TRBV5-3 is an ORF, and what it does is uncertain. V was pared by 8 bases and J by 11 bases, with 10 bases between. CDR3 size: 9 residues. The CDR3 is CASGEGAFF. CDR3 DNA: TGTGCCAGCGGGGAGGGCGCTTTCTTT.

The CDR3 reads CASSIGINSGYGYTF. DNA for the CDR3: TGTGCCAGTAGTATCGGTATTAATTCAGGCTATGGCTACACCTTC. V usage is TRBV19 and J usage is TRBJ1-2; D is ambiguous. Germline V gene data show CDR1 as LNHDA and CDR2 as SQIVND (reference sequence). This CDR3 contains 15 residues. V lost 3 bases and J lost 4, with 15 bases in between.

This clonotype appeared once. A read error is possible here, since a much larger clone lies one base away. The chain carries TRBV7-4 and TRBJ1-2, with 7 bases lining up with TRBD1. J gave up 7 bases and V 10 bases, and 24 bases lay outside the gene matches. The CDR3 is 17 residues long. Germline V gene lookup returns CDR1 SGHVT and CDR2 SQSDAQ. The CDR3 spells CATPLTGQRKQSGGYTF. CDR3 coding DNA: TGTGCCACTCCCCTGACAGGGCAAAGAAAGCAGTCAGGTGGCTACACCTTC.

This clonotype has at least ten counts. The chain is built from TRBV5-5 and TRBJ2-1; no firm D call. Germline-derived CDR1 and CDR2 are SGHKS and YYEKEE (reference sequence). CDR3 length equals 14 residues. The ends were cut back, 3 bases at V and 7 bases at J, with 14 bases in the middle. DNA for the CDR3: TGTGCCAGCAGCTCGGTGGCAGAAGGAAATGAGCAGTTCTTC. Translating gives CASSSVAEGNEQFF.

The rearrangement uses TRBV4-1 and TRBJ1-6; D perhaps matches TRBD1 (6 bases). Trimming removed 3 bases at V and 9 bases at J, with 15 bases between. In germline, CDR1 is MGHRA, CDR2 YSYEKL. CDR3 size: 15 residues. Here the CDR3 DNA reads TGCGCCAGCAGCCAGCTACAGGGAGGAGGTTCACCCCTCCACTTT. Encoded protein: CASSQLQGGGSPLHF.

The chain recombines TRBV7-9 with TRBJ2-1; 8 bases agree with TRBD1. After removal of 1 base from V and 3 bases from J, the junction contained 5 bases not matched to a gene. This CDR3 has 16 residues. Germline V CDR1 and CDR2: SEHNR, FQNEAQ (reference sequence). CDR3 region: CASSLDLGTGYNEQFF. The CDR3 nucleotides are TGTGCCAGCAGCTTAGATCTCGGGACAGGCTACAATGAGCAGTTCTTC.

The V call is TRBV6-1, the J call TRBJ2-7; 8 bases line up with TRBD1. V shed 2 bases and J 0 bases; nucleotides not matched to a gene: 6. CDR3 length equals 16 residues. CDR1 and CDR2 (germline): MNHNS, SASEGT. The CDR3, as DNA: TGTGCCAGCAGTGAATATGGGACAGGTCCCTCCTACGAGCAGTACGTC. It specifies CASSEYGTGPSYEQYV.

V and J are TRBV9 and TRBJ1-1, with TRBD1 matching over 8 bases. Germline V gene lookup returns CDR1 SGDLS and CDR2 YYNGEE. V lost 7 bases to trimming and J lost 8 bases; unmatched junction nucleotides: 4. CDR3 length: 11 residues. CDR3 sequence reads: CASGRTGEAFF. The CDR3 nucleotides are TGTGCCAGCGGAAGGACAGGGGAAGCTTTCTTT.

The chain combines TRBV11-2 with TRBJ2-3; TRBD2 aligns across 8 bases. V shed 2 bases, J shed 4 bases, and the junction held 8 bases outside the gene matches. Per the germline V gene, CDR1 is SGHAT and CDR2 is FQNNGV. The CDR3 has 16 residues. The CDR3 is CASSLRGAGAPDTQYF. In DNA, the CDR3 is TGTGCCAGCAGCTTAAGGGGAGCGGGGGCCCCAGATACGCAGTATTTT.

There are a few counts of this clonotype. The rearrangement joins TRBV4-1 to TRBJ2-5, with TRBD2 identical over 8 bases. The V gene's germline CDR1 is MGHRA and CDR2 YSYEKL. The CDR3 is 17 amino acids. V was pared by 0 bases and J by 3 bases, with 9 bases of the junction left unmatched. The CDR3 coding sequence is TGCGCCAGCAGCCAAGAACCAGTAGCGGGGCTTGAAGAGACCCAGTACTTC. Translated: CASSQEPVAGLEETQYF.

This clonotype turned up a few times. The chain recombines TRBV7-2 with TRBJ2-3; 10 bases map to TRBD2. The CDR3 length is 18 residues. After removal of 1 base from V and 1 base from J, the junction contained 8 bases not matched to a gene. In germline, CDR1 is SGHTA, CDR2 FQGNSA. The CDR3 protein is CASSLVPHLAGGTDTQYF. CDR3 in DNA: TGTGCCAGCAGCTTAGTCCCTCATCTAGCGGGGGGCACAGATACGCAGTATTTT.

The chain joins TRBV29-1 to TRBJ2-3, with D uncertain. The CDR3 is made up of 15 amino acids. Trimming stripped 2 bases from V and 2 bases from J, with 14 bases between. Germline-derived CDR1 and CDR2 are SQVTM and ANQGSEA. CDR3 residues: CSVELWPLSTDTQYF. CDR3 in DNA: TGCAGCGTTGAACTTTGGCCCCTCTCCACAGATACGCAGTATTTT.

The chain couples TRBV11-2 to TRBJ2-1; 7 bases are shared with TRBD1. V gave up 5 bases and J gave up 1 base; unmatched junction bases: 8. From germline, CDR1 is SGHAT and CDR2 FQNNGV. The CDR3 spans 16 residues. CDR3 region: CASSTRQGYSYNEQFF. CDR3 bases: TGTGCCAGCAGCACCCGACAGGGATATTCCTACAATGAGCAGTTCTTC.

On this clonotype itself: A single base is all that separates this from a far larger clone, so a read error is likely. The chain combines TRBV6-2 or TRBV6-3 with TRBJ1-5; perhaps TRBD1 as D (5 bases). The CDR3 spans 13 residues. Trimming pared 7 bases from V and 2 bases from J, leaving 9 bases between. Germline loops: CDR1 MNHEY, CDR2 SVGEGT. The CDR3 bases are TGTGCCAGCAACCAGGGTGGCAATCAGCCCCAGCATTTT. This encodes CASNQGGNQPQHF.

This rearrangement joins TRBV7-9 to TRBJ2-1; D is unclear. V lost 5 bases and J 8 bases, leaving 7 bases between the germline ends. Germline loops: CDR1 SEHNR, CDR2 FQNEAQ (reference sequence). The length of the CDR3 is 11 residues. Here the CDR3 reads CASSHNYEQFF. CDR3 in DNA: TGTGCCAGCAGCCATAATTATGAGCAGTTCTTC.

This clonotype has just a few counts. The CDR3 DNA sequence: TGTGCCAGCAGGCTAGGGGGTGCTGGGGCCAACGTCCTGACTTTC. Its translation: CASRLGGAGANVLTF. The chain has TRBV7-3 and TRBJ2-6; D perhaps matches TRBD1 (6 bases). CDR1 is SGHTA and CDR2 is FQGTGA in the germline V gene. The CDR3 consists of 15 residues. Trimming cost V 6 bases and J 2 bases, with 11 bases left between them.

This clonotype was seen a handful of times. The rearrangement uses TRBV6-2 or TRBV6-3 and TRBJ1-6; D might be TRBD1 (5 bases). V lost 4 bases and J lost 0, with 13 bases in between. Germline lookup yields CDR1 MNHEY and CDR2 SVGEGT. The CDR3 loop spans 17 amino acids. CDR3 in DNA: TGTGCCAGCAGTTTGGGGACCTCCTTCTCCTATAATTCACCCCTCCACTTT. It codes for CASSLGTSFSYNSPLHF.

This clonotype showed up many times. J is TRBJ2-2 and V is TRBV6-2 or TRBV6-3; D gene ambiguous. The V and J ends lost 6 bases and 6 bases respectively, with 5 bases between them. CDR1 is MNHEY, CDR2 SVGEGT, per germline. This CDR3 is built from 11 residues. The CDR3 reads CASRAPGELFF. CDR3 in DNA: TGTGCCAGCAGAGCCCCCGGGGAGCTGTTTTTT.

This clonotype was recorded a few times. V usage is TRBV27 and J usage is TRBJ1-5; D perhaps matches TRBD1 (5 bases). The germline CDR1 and CDR2 sequences are MNHEY and SMNVEV (reference sequence). The CDR3 sequence is 14 residues long. The V end lost 3 bases, the J end lost 4 bases, and 10 bases lay between the germline ends. CDR3 in DNA: TGTGCCAGCAGTTTCAACAGGAGGAATCAGCCCCAGCATTTT. The encoded protein is CASSFNRRNQPQHF.

The chain couples TRBV11-3 to TRBJ1-1, with a tentative D call TRBD1 (6 bases). Looked up from germline, CDR1 is SGHNT and CDR2 is YENEEA. This CDR3 has 15 residues. V shed 6 bases and J shed 5 bases, with 19 bases lying between them. CDR3 region: CASSSSGGLATEAFF. The CDR3 DNA follows: TGTGCCAGCAGTAGTAGCGGGGGGCTTGCAACTGAAGCTTTCTTT.

This clonotype was seen only a few times. DNA of the CDR3: TGTGCCAGCAGTCCAACTAGATATAGGAGCCATGAGCAGTTCTTC. Translating it yields CASSPTRYRSHEQFF. The J gene is TRBJ2-1, the V gene TRBV27; the D gene is possibly TRBD2 (5 bases). V was pared by 5 bases and J by 8 bases, with 19 bases between. Germline V gene data show CDR1 as MNHEY and CDR2 as SMNVEV (reference sequence). The CDR3 has 15 residues.

This clonotype was counted ten times or more. The chain carries TRBV27 and TRBJ1-5, with 8 bases identical to TRBD1. Unmatched junction bases numbered 8, after V lost 7 bases and J lost 6 bases. This CDR3 region has 14 residues. In germline, CDR1 is MNHEY, CDR2 SMNVEV (reference sequence). CDR3 sequence: CASKTGAEVQPQHF. The DNA for the CDR3 is TGTGCCAGCAAGACAGGGGCTGAGGTTCAGCCCCAGCATTTT.

This clonotype was detected a few times. This chain connects TRBV2 to TRBJ2-3, with 8 bases that match TRBD2. This CDR3 has 17 residues. Germline CDR1 and CDR2: SNHLY and FYNNEI. V shed 0 bases and J 2 bases; nucleotides not matched to a gene: 7. The CDR3: CASSEARGGPYTDTQYF. The CDR3 DNA reads as TGTGCCAGCAGTGAAGCGCGCGGGGGGCCCTACACAGATACGCAGTATTTT.

The rearrangement joins TRBV12-3 or TRBV12-4 to TRBJ1-1; the D gene is possibly TRBD1 (5 bases). The V gene lost 3 bases and the J gene lost 5 bases, with 10 bases spanning the gap. The CDR3 extends over 13 amino acids. CDR3 residues: CASSFGGETEAFF. The CDR3 bases are TGTGCCAGCAGTTTTGGGGGTGAGACTGAAGCTTTCTTT.

CDR3 sequence: CASSPRLGEQYF. The CDR3 DNA reads TGTGCCAGCAGCCCTCGTCTAGGCGAGCAGTACTTC. The rearrangement links TRBV11-2 to TRBJ2-7, with D uncertain. Germline CDR1 reads SGHAT; CDR2 reads FQNNGV. This CDR3 has 12 residues. Trimming pared 5 bases from V and 6 bases from J, leaving 11 bases between. Complete variable domain (other parts from reference TRBV11-2 and TRBJ2-7): EAGVAQSPRYKIIEKRQSVAFWCNPISGHATLYWYQQILGQGPKLLIQFQNNGVVDDSQLPKDRFSAERLKGVDSTLKIQPAKLEDSAVYLCASSPRLGEQYFGPGTRLTVT.

A few counts support this clonotype. CDR3 amino acids: CASSLGEAIAQYF. CDR3 nucleotides: TGTGCCAGCAGTCTCGGAGAGGCCATAGCGCAGTATTTT. This rearrangement joins TRBV12-3 or TRBV12-4 to TRBJ2-3; D gene uncertain. V was trimmed by 5 bases and J by 10 bases, leaving 16 bases between them. The CDR3 sequence is 13 residues long.

The gene calls are TRBV6-5 and TRBJ2-7; 7 bases are shared with TRBD2. Germline V gene lookup returns CDR1 MNHEY and CDR2 SVGAGI. After removal of 2 bases from V and 4 bases from J, the junction contained 8 bases not matched to a gene. This CDR3 has 15 residues. The CDR3 DNA follows: TGTGCCAGCAGTTACGGGGGGGTCTTGGGGTACGAGCAGTACTTC. It encodes CASSYGGVLGYEQYF.